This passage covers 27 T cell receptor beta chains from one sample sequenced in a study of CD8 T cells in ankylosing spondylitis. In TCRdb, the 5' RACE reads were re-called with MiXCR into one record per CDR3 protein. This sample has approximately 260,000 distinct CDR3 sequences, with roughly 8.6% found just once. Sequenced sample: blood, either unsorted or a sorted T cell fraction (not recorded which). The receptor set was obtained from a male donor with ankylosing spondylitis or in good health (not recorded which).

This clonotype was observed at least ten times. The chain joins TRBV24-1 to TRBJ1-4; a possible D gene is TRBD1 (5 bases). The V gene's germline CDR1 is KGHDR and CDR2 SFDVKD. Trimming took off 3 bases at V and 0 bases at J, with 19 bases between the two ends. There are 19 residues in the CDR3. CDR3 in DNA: TGTGCCACCAGTGATCTACCCCCCTCAGGGAAACCAACTAATGAAAAACTGTTTTTT. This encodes CATSDLPPSGKPTNEKLFF.

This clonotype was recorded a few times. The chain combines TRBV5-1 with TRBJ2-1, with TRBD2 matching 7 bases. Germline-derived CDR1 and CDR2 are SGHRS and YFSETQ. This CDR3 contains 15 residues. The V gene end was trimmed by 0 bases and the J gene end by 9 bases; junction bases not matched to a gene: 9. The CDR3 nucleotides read TGCGCCAGCAGCTTGGAAGCTACTGGGGAGGGTGAGCAGTTCTTC. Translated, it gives CASSLEATGEGEQFF. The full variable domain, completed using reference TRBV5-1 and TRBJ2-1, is KAGVTQTPRYLIKTRGQQVTLSCSPISGHRSVSWYQQTPGQGLQFLFEYFSETQRNKGNFPGRFSGRQFSNSRSEMNVSTLELGDSALYLCASSLEATGEGEQFFGPGTRLTVL.

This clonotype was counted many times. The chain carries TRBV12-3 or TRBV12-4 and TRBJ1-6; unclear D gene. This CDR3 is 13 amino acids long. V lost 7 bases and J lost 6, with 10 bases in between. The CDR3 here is CASKIRSNSPLHF. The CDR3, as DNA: TGTGCCAGCAAAATCAGGAGTAATTCACCCCTCCACTTT.

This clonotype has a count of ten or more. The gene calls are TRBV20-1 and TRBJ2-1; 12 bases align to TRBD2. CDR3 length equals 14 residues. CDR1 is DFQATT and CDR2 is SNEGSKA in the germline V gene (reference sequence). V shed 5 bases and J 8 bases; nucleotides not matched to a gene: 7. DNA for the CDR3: TGCAGTGCTGGGTCTAGCGGGGGGGCCCATGAGCAGTTCTTC. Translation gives CSAGSSGGAHEQFF.

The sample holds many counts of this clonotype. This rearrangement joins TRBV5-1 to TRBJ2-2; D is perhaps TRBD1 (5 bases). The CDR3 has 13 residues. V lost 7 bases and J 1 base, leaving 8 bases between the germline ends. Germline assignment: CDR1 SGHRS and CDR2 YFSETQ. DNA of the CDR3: TGCGCCAGCGGGCAGGGGAACACCGGGGAGCTGTTTTTT. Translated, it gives CASGQGNTGELFF. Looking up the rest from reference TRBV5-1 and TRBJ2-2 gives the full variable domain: KAGVTQTPRYLIKTRGQQVTLSCSPISGHRSVSWYQQTPGQGLQFLFEYFSETQRNKGNFPGRFSGRQFSNSRSEMNVSTLELGDSALYLCASGQGNTGELFFGEGSRLTVL.

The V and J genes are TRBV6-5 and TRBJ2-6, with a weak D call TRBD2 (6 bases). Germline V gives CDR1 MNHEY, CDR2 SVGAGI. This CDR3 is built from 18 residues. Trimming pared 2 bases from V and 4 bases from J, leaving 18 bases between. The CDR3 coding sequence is TGTGCCAGCAGTTACCCCCCCAATCTAGCGAGAGGGGCCAACGTCCTGACTTTC. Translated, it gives CASSYPPNLARGANVLTF.

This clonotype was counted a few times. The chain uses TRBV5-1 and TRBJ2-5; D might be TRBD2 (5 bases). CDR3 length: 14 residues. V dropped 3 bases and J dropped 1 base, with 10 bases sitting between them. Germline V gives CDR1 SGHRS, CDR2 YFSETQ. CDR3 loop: CASSSAGRQETQYF. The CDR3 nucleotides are TGCGCCAGCAGCTCGGCGGGCCGCCAAGAGACCCAGTACTTC.

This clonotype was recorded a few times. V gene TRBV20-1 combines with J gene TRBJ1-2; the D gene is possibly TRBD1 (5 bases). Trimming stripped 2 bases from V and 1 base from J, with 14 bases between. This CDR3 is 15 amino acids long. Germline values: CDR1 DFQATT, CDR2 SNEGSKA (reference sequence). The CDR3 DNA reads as TGCAGTGCTAGAATTCGCCAGGGAGTTAACTATGGCTACACCTTC. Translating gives CSARIRQGVNYGYTF.

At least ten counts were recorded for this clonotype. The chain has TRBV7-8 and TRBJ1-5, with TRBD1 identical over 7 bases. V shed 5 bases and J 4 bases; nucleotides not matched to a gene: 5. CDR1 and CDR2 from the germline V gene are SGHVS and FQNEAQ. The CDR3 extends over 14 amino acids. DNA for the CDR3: TGTGCCAGCAGCATAGACAGGGCTAATCAGCCCCAGCATTTT. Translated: CASSIDRANQPQHF.

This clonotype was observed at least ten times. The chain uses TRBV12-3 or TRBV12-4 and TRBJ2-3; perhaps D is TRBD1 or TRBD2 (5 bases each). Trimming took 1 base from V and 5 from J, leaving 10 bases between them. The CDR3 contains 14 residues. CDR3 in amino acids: CASSLGGSQDTQYF. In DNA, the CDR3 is TGTGCCAGCAGTTTAGGGGGGAGTCAAGATACGCAGTATTTT.

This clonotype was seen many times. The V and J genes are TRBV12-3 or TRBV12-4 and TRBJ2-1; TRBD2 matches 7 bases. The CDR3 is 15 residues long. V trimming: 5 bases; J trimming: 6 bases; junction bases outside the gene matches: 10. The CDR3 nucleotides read TGTGCCAGCAGTCGGCGAGCGGGGCGGTCCAATGAGCAGTTCTTC. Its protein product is CASSRRAGRSNEQFF.

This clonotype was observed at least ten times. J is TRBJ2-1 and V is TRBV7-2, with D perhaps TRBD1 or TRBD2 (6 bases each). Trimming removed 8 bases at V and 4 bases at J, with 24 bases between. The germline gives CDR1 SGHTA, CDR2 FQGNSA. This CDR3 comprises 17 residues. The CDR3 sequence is CASRLGGPRHDYNEQFF. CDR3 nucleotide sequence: TGTGCCAGCCGTTTAGGGGGGCCTAGACACGATTACAATGAGCAGTTCTTC.

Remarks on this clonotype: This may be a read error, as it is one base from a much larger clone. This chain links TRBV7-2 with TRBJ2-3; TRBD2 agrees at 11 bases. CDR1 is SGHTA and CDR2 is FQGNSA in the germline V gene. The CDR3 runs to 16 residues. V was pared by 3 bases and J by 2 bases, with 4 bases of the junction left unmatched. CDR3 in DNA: TGTGCCAGCAGCTTCCTAGCGGGAGGACTCACAGATACGCAGTATTTT. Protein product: CASSFLAGGLTDTQYF.

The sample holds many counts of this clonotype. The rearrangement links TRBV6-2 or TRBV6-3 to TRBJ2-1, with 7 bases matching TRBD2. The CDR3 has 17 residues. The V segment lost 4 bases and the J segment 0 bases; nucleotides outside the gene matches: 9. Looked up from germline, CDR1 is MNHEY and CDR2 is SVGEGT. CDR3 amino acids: CASSSLTSPSSYNEQFF. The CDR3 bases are TGTGCCAGCAGTTCCTTGACTAGCCCAAGCTCCTACAATGAGCAGTTCTTC.

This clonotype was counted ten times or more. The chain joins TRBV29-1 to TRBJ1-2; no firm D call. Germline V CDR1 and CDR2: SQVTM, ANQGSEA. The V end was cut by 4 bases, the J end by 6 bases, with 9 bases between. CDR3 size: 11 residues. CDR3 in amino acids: CSVAGWDGYTF. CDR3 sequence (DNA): TGCAGCGTTGCAGGATGGGATGGCTACACCTTC.

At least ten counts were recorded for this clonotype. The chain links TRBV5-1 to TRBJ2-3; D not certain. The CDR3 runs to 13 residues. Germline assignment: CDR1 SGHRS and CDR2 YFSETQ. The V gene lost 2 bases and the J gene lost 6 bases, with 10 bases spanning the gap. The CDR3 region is CASSFGPLDTQYF. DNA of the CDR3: TGCGCCAGCAGCTTTGGACCCCTGGATACGCAGTATTTT.

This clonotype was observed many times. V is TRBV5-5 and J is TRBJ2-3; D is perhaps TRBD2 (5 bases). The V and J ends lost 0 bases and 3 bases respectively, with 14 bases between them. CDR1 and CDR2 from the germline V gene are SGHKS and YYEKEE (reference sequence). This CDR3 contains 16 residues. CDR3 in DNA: TGTGCCAGCAGCTTGGACGGCACCCGGGGAACAGATACGCAGTATTTT. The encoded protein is CASSLDGTRGTDTQYF. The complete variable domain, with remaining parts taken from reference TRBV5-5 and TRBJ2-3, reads DAGVTQSPTHLIKTRGQQVTLRCSPISGHKSVSWYQQVLGQGPQFIFQYYEKEERGRGNFPDRFSARQFPNYSSELNVNALLLGDSALYLCASSLDGTRGTDTQYFGPGTRLTVL.

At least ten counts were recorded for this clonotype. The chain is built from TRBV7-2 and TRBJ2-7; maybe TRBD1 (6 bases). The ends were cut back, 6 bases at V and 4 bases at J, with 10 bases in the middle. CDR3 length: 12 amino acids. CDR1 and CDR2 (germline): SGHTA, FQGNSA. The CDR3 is CASSSDRYEQYF. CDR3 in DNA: TGTGCCAGCAGTTCCGACAGGTACGAGCAGTACTTC.

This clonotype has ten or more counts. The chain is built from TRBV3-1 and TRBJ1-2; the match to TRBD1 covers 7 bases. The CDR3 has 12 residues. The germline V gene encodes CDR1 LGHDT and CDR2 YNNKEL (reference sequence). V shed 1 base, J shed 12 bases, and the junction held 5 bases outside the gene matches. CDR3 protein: CASSQGQGVNTF. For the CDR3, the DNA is TGTGCCAGCAGCCAAGGGCAGGGGGTGAACACCTTC.

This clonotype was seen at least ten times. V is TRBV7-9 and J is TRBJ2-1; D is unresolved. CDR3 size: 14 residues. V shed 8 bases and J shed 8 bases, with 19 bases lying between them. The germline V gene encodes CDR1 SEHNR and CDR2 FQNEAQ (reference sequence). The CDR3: CASHAAEGLHEQFF. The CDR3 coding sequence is TGTGCCAGCCACGCTGCAGAAGGGCTACATGAGCAGTTCTTC.

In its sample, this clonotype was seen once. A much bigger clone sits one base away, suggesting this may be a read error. The CDR3 bases are TGTGCCAGCGGCTTACGACAGGGTCGAGAACAGCCCCAGCATTTT. Translation: CASGLRQGREQPQHF. The chain combines TRBV5-5 with TRBJ1-5; TRBD1 agrees at 7 bases. The CDR3 extends over 15 amino acids. The germline V gene has CDR1 SGHKS and CDR2 YYEKEE (reference sequence).

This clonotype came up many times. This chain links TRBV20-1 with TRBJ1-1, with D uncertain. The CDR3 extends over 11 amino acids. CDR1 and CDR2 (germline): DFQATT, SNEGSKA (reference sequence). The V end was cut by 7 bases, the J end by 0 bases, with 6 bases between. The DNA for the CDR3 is TGCAGTGTACACCTGAACACTGAAGCTTTCTTT. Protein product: CSVHLNTEAFF.

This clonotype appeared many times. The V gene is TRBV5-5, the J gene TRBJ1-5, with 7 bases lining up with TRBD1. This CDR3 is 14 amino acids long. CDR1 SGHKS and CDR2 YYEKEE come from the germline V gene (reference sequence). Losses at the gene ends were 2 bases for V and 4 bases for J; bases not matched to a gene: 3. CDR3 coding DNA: TGTGCCAGCAGCTTCGACAGGGAAAATCAGCCCCAGCATTTT. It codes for CASSFDRENQPQHF.

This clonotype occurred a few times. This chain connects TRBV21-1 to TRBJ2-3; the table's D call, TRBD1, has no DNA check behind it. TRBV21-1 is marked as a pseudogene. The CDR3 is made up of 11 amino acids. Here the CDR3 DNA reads TGTGCCAGCCTGGGGGCAGATACGCAGTATTTT. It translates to CASLGADTQYF.

The CDR3 DNA follows: TGCGCCAGCAGCTCAGGGAACGGGGCCAACGTCCTGACTTTC. Translating gives CASSSGNGANVLTF. V usage is TRBV5-1 and J usage is TRBJ2-6; D possibly corresponds to TRBD1 (5 bases). V gave up 3 bases and J gave up 4 bases, with 8 bases separating them. The V gene's germline CDR1 is SGHRS and CDR2 YFSETQ. CDR3 length: 14 amino acids.

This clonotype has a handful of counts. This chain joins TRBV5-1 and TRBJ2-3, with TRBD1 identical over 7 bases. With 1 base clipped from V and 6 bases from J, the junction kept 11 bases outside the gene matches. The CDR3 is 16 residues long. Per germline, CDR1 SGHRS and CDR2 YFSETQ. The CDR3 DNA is TGCGCCAGCAGCTTGACTCAGACAGGGAGTGGCGATACGCAGTATTTT. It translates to CASSLTQTGSGDTQYF. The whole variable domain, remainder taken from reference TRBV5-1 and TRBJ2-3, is KAGVTQTPRYLIKTRGQQVTLSCSPISGHRSVSWYQQTPGQGLQFLFEYFSETQRNKGNFPGRFSGRQFSNSRSEMNVSTLELGDSALYLCASSLTQTGSGDTQYFGPGTRLTVL.

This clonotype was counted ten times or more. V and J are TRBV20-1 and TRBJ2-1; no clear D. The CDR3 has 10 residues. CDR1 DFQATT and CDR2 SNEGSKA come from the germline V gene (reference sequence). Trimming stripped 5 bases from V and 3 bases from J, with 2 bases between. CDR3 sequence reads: CSAYYNEQFF. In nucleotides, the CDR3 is TGCAGTGCTTACTACAATGAGCAGTTCTTC.